This T cell receptor beta chain was captured in a study of blood T cells in healthy people across ages. Combining a sample-barcoded 5' primer with a J-beta primer mix, a second PCR ran for roughly 7 to 11 cycles. MiXCR, applied by TCRdb to the 5' RACE reads, yields one record per CDR3 protein. This table holds about 560,000 distinct CDR3 sequences, approximately 26% found once. The germline gives CDR1 SGHRS, CDR2 YFSETQ. With 5 bases clipped from V and 8 bases from J, the junction kept 13 bases outside the gene matches. This CDR3 contains 15 residues. This clonotype was counted between two and nine times. The same data also went into a second study, on T cells of mothers and their children.

The J gene is TRBJ2-1, the V gene TRBV5-1, with 7 bases matching TRBD2. Material for sequencing was blood. The source is a boy aged 2 to 10 in good health. Written as DNA, the CDR3 is TGCGCCAGCAGTCAAACAGCGGGGCGGGTCGATGAGCAGTTCTTC. Translated, it gives CASSQTAGRVDEQFF.